This record concerns one T cell receptor beta chain sequence. Its cognate antigen is unknown. The data belong to a study of cytomegalovirus exposure and HLA in healthy donors. The wider study: A previous analysis identified fewer than 130 million unique TCR beta sequences derived from 180 million or so T cells. The study's early data release held tens of millions of unique TCRs from HLA-typed donors. Study-level results: Investigators reported over 150 TCR beta chains as tied to cytomegalovirus.

Looked up from germline, CDR1 is MGHRA and CDR2 is YSYEKL. V lost 4 bases, J lost 5 bases, and 20 bases lay in between. This CDR3 is built from 16 residues. With 60 Vbeta and 13 Jbeta primers, the PCR was carried out. In the source study's methods: A follow-up analysis tallied 73 million or so unique TCR beta chains, some 9.9 million shared. Measured with immunoSEQ multiplex PCR; TCRdb has only the in-frame clones, and not every one. The V and J calls and clone size are taken from that table; D and trimming were inferred from the DNA. The sample has approximately 110,000 clones, and its top ten clones hold 1%.

The V and J genes are TRBV4-1 and TRBJ1-2; TRBD1 might be the D (6 bases). The TCR comes from a man between 18 and 35 years old in good health and CMV-seronegative. Specimen: PBMCs. CDR3 bases: TGCGCCAGCAGCCCCGAGGGGGTCAGCCCCGCTTATGGCTACACCTTC. As protein: CASSPEGVSPAYGYTF.